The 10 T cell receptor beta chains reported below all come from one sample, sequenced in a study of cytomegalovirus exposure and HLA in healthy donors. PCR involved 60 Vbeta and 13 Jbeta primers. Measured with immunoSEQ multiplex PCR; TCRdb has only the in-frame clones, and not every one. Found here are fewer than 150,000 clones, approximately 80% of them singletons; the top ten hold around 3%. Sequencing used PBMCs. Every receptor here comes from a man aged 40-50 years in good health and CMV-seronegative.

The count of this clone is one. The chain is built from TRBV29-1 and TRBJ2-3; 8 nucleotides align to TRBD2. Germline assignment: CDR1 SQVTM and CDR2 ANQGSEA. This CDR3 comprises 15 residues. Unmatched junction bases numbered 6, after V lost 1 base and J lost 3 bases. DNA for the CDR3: TGCAGCGTTGAAGTTTTTAGCGGGAAAACAGATACGCAGTATTTT. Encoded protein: CSVEVFSGKTDTQYF.

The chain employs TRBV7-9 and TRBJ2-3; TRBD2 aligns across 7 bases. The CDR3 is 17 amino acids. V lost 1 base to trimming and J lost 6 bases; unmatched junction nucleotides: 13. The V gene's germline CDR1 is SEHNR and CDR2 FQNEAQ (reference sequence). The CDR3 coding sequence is TGTGCCAGCAGCTTAGGGGGTCTAGCGGCACCGGGGGATACGCAGTATTTT. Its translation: CASSLGGLAAPGDTQYF.

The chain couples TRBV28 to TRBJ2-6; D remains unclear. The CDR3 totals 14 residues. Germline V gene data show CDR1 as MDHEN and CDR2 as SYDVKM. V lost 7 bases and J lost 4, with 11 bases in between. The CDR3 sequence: CASTRLFGANVLTF. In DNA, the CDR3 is TGTGCCAGCACCCGTCTCTTCGGGGCCAACGTCCTGACTTTC.

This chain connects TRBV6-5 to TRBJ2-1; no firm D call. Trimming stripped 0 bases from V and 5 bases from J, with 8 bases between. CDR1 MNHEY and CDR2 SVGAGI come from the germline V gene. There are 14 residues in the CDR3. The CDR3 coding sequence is TGTGCCAGCAGTTACTCGGTCGGTGACAATGAGCAGTTCTTC. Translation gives CASSYSVGDNEQFF.

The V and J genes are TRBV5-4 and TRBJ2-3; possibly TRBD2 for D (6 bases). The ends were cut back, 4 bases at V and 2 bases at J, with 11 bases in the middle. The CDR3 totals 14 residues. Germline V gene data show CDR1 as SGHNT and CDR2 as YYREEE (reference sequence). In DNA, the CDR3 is TGTGCCAGCAGCCCGGGAGCCGTCACAGATACGCAGTATTTT. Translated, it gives CASSPGAVTDTQYF.

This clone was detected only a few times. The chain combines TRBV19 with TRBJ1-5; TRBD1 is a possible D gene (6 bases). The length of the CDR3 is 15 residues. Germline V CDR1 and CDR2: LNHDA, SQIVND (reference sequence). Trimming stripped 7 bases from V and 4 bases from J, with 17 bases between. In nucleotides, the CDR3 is TGTGCCAGTAAGCCGGGACACCGTGCGAATCAGCCCCAGCATTTT. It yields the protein CASKPGHRANQPQHF.

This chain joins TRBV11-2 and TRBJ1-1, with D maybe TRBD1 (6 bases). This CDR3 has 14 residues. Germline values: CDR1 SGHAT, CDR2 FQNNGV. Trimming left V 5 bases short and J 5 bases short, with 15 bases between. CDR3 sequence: CASSPSRGGTEAFF. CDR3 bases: TGTGCCAGCAGCCCCAGCAGGGGTGGAACTGAAGCTTTCTTT.

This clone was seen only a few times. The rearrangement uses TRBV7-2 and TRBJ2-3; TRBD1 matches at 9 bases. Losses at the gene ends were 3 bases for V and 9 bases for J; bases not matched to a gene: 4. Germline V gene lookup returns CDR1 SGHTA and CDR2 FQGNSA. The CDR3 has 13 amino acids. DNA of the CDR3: TGTGCCAGCAGCTTGCCACAGGGGGCAACGCAGTATTTT. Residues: CASSLPQGATQYF.

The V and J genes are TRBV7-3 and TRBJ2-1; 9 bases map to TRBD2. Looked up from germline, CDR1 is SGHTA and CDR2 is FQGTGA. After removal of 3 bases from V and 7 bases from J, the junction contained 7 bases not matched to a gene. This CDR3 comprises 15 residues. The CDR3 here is CASSFGGTSRNEQFF. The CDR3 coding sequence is TGTGCCAGCAGCTTTGGGGGGACTAGCAGGAATGAGCAGTTCTTC.

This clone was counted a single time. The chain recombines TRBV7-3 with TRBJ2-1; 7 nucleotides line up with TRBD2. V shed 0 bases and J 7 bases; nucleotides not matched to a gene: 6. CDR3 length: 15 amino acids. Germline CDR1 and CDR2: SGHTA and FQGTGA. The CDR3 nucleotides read TGTGCCAGCAGCTTAACTAGCGGGCGGGGAAATGAGCAGTTCTTC. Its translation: CASSLTSGRGNEQFF.